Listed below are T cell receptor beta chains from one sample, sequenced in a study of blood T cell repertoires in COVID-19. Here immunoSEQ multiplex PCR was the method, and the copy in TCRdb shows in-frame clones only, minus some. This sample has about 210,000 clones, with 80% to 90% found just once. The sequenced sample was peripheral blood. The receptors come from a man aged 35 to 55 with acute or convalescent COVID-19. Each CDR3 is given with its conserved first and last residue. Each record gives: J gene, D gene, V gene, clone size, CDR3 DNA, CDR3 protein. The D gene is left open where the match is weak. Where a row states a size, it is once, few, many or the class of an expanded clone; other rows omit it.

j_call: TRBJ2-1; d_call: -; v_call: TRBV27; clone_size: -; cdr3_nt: TGTGCCAGCACGGGTAGCGTAGCGGACAATGAGCAGTTCTTC; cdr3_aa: CASTGSVADNEQFF
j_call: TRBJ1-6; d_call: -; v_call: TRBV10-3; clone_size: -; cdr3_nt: TGTGCCATCAGTGAGAGGCGGGGGGGTCCTGATTCACCCCTCCACTTT; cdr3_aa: CAISERRGGPDSPLHF
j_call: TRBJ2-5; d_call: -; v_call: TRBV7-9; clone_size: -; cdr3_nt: TGTGCCAGCAGCTTCTCCGGCGGGGAGACCCAGTACTTC; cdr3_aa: CASSFSGGETQYF
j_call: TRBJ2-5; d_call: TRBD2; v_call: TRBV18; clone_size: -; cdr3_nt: TGTGCCAGCTCACGAGCGGGGCTCGAGACCCAGTACTTC; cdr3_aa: CASSRAGLETQYF
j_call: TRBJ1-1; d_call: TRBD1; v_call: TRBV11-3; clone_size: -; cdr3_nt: TGTGCCAGCAGCCCAACAGGGGACACTGAAGCTTTCTTT; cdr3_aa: CASSPTGDTEAFF
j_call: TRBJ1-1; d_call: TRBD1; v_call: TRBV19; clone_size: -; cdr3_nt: TGTGCCAGTAGTAGTCGACAGGGGGAAGCTTTCTTT; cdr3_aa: CASSSRQGEAFF
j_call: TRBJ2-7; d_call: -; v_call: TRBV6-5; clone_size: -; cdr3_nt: TGTGCCAGCAGTTCCCCAGCCTACGAGCAGTACTTC; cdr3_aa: CASSSPAYEQYF
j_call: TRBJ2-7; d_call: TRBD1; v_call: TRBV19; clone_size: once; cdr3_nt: TGTGCCAGTAGTAGCGGGACAGGGCTCGAGCAGTACTTC; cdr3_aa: CASSSGTGLEQYF
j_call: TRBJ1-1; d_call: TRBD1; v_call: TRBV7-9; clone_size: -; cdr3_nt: TGTGCCAGCAGCTTAGATAGGGACAGGTGGACTGAAGCTTTCTTT; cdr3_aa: CASSLDRDRWTEAFF
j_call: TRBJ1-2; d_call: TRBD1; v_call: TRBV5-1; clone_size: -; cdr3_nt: TGCGCCAGCAGCTCTGGACAGGCTTATGGCTACACCTTC; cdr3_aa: CASSSGQAYGYTF
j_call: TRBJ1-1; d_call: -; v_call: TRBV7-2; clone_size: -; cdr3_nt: TGTGCCAGCAGCTTAGAAGGCAGGTTGAACACTGAAGCTTTCTTT; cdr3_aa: CASSLEGRLNTEAFF
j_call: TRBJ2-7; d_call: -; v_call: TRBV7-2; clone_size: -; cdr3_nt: TGTGCCAGCAGCTTAGTACCGGAAGGTCCCCTCGGGGAGCAGTACTTC; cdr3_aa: CASSLVPEGPLGEQYF
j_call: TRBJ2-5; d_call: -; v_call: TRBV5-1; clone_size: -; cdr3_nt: TGCGCCAGCAGCTTAGGGACTGTTACTATAGAGACCCAGTACTTC; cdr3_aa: CASSLGTVTIETQYF
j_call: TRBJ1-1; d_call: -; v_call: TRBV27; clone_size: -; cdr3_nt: TGTGCCAGCAGTTTAATGCAGGGTACTGAAGCTTTCTTT; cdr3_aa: CASSLMQGTEAFF
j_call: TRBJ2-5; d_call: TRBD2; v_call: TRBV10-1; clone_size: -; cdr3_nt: TGCGCCAGCAGTGACCAGCGGGGTGGTGGGGAGACCCAGTACTTC; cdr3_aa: CASSDQRGGGETQYF
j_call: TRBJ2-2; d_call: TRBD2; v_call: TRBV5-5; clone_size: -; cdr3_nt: TGTGCCAGCAGCTTGGTAAGGCTAGCGGGGGTAAACACCGGGGAGCTGTTTTTT; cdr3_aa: CASSLVRLAGVNTGELFF
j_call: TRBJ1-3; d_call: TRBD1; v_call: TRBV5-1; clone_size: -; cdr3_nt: TGCGCCAGCAGCTTTTCTTCCCGGGACAGCATCTCTGGAAACACCATATATTTT; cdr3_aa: CASSFSSRDSISGNTIYF
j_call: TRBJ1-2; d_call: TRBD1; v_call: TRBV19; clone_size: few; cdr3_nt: TGTGCCAGTAGTCCTCCGGGACAGGCCTATGGCTACACCTTC; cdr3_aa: CASSPPGQAYGYTF
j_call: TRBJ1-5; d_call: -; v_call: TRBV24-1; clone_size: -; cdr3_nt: TGTGCCACCAGTGATTCAGGGGCCCATCAGCCCCAGCATTTT; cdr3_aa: CATSDSGAHQPQHF
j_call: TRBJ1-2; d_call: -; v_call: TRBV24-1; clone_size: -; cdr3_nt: TGTGCCACCAGTGATTCTACGTTGCGAAACTATGGCTACACCTTC; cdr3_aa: CATSDSTLRNYGYTF
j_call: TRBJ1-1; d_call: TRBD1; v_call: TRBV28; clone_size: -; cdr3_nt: TGTGCCAGCAGTTACCCCTTGGGACAGGGTTTTTACACTGAAGCTTTCTTT; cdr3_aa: CASSYPLGQGFYTEAFF
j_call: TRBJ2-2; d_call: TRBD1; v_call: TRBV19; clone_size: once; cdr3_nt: TGTGCCAGTAGTATACAGGACAGGGCCGGGGAGCTGTTTTTT; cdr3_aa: CASSIQDRAGELFF
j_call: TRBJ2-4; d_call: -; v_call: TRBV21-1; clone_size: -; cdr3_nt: TGTGCCAGCAGCAGACGGGACAAAAAAAACATTCAGTACTTC; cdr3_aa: CASSRRDKKNIQYF
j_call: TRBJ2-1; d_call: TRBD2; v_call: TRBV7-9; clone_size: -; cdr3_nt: TGTGCCAGCACCGGACTAGCGGGTCTAAATGAGCAGTTCTTC; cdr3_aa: CASTGLAGLNEQFF
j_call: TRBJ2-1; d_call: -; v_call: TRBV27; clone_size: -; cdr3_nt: TGTGCCAGCAGCCCAAATCGGCCGCGGAGCCGCCCCCACAATGAGCAGTTCTTC; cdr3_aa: CASSPNRPRSRPHNEQFF